These 24 T cell receptor beta chains were all obtained from the same sample, sequenced in a study of cytomegalovirus exposure and HLA in healthy donors. PCR employed 60 Vbeta and 13 Jbeta primers. Measured with immunoSEQ multiplex PCR; TCRdb has only the in-frame clones, and not every one. Here the sample spans 180,000 or so clones, 75% to 80% being singletons. Sequencing was done on a sample of PBMCs. These receptor sequences come from a man aged 45 to 65 in good health and CMV-seropositive.

This chain joins TRBV7-3 and TRBJ2-2; 7 bases agree with TRBD1. CDR3 length: 14 residues. After removal of 3 bases from V and 7 bases from J, the junction contained 5 bases not matched to a gene. The V gene's germline CDR1 is SGHTA and CDR2 FQGTGA. The CDR3 DNA sequence: TGTGCCAGCAGCTTTGAGGGGGCCGGCGGGGAGCTGTTTTTT. It encodes CASSFEGAGGELFF. Combining the CDR3 with reference TRBV7-3 and TRBJ2-2 gives the whole variable domain GAGVSQTPSNKVTEKGKYVELRCDPISGHTALYWYRQSLGQGPEFLIYFQGTGAADDSGLPNDRFFAVRPEGSVSTLKIQRTERGDSAVYLCASSFEGAGGELFFGEGSRLTVL.

The chain is built from TRBV27 and TRBJ2-4, with D unclear. CDR1 is MNHEY, CDR2 SMNVEV, per germline (reference sequence). The CDR3 extends over 13 amino acids. The ends were cut back, 2 bases at V and 0 bases at J, with 2 bases in the middle. DNA for the CDR3: TGTGCCAGCAGTTTACGAGCCAAAAACATTCAGTACTTC. As protein: CASSLRAKNIQYF.

The V call is TRBV11-2, the J call TRBJ1-2; a weak D match, TRBD1 (5 bases). CDR1 is SGHAT and CDR2 is FQNNGV in the germline V gene. The CDR3 runs 15 residues. Trimming pared 4 bases from V and 4 bases from J, leaving 16 bases between. The CDR3 coding sequence is TGTGCCAGCAGCTCAGTAGCGGGACCCCCCTATGGCTACACCTTC. Encoded protein: CASSSVAGPPYGYTF. The whole variable domain, filled in from reference TRBV11-2 and TRBJ1-2, reads EAGVAQSPRYKIIEKRQSVAFWCNPISGHATLYWYQQILGQGPKLLIQFQNNGVVDDSQLPKDRFSAERLKGVDSTLKIQPAKLEDSAVYLCASSSVAGPPYGYTFGSGTRLTVV.

This clone was seen many times. This chain connects TRBV25-1 to TRBJ2-6; weak D call: TRBD1 (5 bases). The CDR3 consists of 16 residues. CDR1 is MGHDK, CDR2 SYGVNS, per germline. Trimming cost V 4 bases and J 0 bases, with 10 bases left between them. This CDR3 is CASSGGPSSGANVLTF. The CDR3 DNA sequence: TGTGCCAGCAGTGGGGGCCCCAGCTCTGGGGCCAACGTCCTGACTTTC.

The chain is built from TRBV5-1 and TRBJ1-2; 8 nucleotides agree with TRBD1. This CDR3 region has 15 residues. CDR1 and CDR2 (germline): SGHRS, YFSETQ. After removal of 1 base from V and 4 bases from J, the junction contained 6 bases not matched to a gene. The CDR3 loop reads CASSLKTGVGYGYTF. DNA of the CDR3: TGCGCCAGCAGCTTGAAGACAGGGGTCGGCTATGGCTACACCTTC. The variable domain in full, completed from reference TRBV5-1 and TRBJ1-2, reads KAGVTQTPRYLIKTRGQQVTLSCSPISGHRSVSWYQQTPGQGLQFLFEYFSETQRNKGNFPGRFSGRQFSNSRSEMNVSTLELGDSALYLCASSLKTGVGYGYTFGSGTRLTVV.

The chain couples TRBV5-8 to TRBJ1-5; D perhaps matches TRBD1 (6 bases). Germline CDR1 reads SGHTS; CDR2 reads YDEGEE. Trimming pared 3 bases from V and 4 bases from J, leaving 8 bases between. This CDR3 is 13 amino acids long. The CDR3 nucleotides are TGTGCCAGCAGCTACAGGGTGAATCAGCCCCAGCATTTT. Protein sequence: CASSYRVNQPQHF.

This chain joins TRBV6-1 and TRBJ2-7; TRBD2 matches 7 bases. Germline CDR1 MNHNS, CDR2 SASEGT. The CDR3 has 14 residues. Trimming cost V 6 bases and J 3 bases; bases outside gene matches: 8. This chain's CDR3 is CASRGPGLGYEQYV. The CDR3 DNA reads as TGTGCCAGCAGAGGCCCCGGACTAGGCTACGAGCAGTACGTC.

The chain uses TRBV29-1 and TRBJ2-3; 7 positions match TRBD1. Germline V lookup: CDR1 SQVTM, CDR2 ANQGSEA. The J segment lost 2 bases and the V segment lost 2 bases, leaving 4 bases of the junction unmatched. The CDR3 has 14 residues. CDR3 bases: TGCAGCGTTGAACCGGGACAGATCACAGATACGCAGTATTTT. Translation gives CSVEPGQITDTQYF.

The genes are TRBV29-1 and TRBJ2-2; D might be TRBD1 (6 bases). CDR3 length: 13 amino acids. With 7 bases removed from V and 3 bases from J, the gap between germline ends came to 12 bases. Per the germline V gene, CDR1 is SQVTM and CDR2 is ANQGSEA. The CDR3 here is CSAGEMDTGELFF. CDR3 nucleotides: TGCAGCGCAGGGGAGATGGACACCGGGGAGCTGTTTTTT.

V is TRBV2 and J is TRBJ2-3; D is possibly TRBD2 (6 bases). CDR3 length equals 13 residues. V lost 6 bases and J lost 4, with 11 bases in between. Germline CDR1 and CDR2: SNHLY and FYNNEI. CDR3 residues: CASRASEADTQYF. The CDR3 DNA follows: TGTGCCAGCAGGGCTAGCGAGGCAGATACGCAGTATTTT.

This clone was found once. This chain uses TRBV4-1 with TRBJ2-7; no reliable D call. Germline CDR1 is MGHRA and CDR2 is YSYEKL. Trimming left V 6 bases short and J 2 bases short, with 20 bases between. The CDR3 extends over 16 amino acids. The CDR3 nucleotides are TGCGCCAGCAGTGACATAGGCTGGGCAGGAACCTACGAGCAGTACTTC. This sequence encodes CASSDIGWAGTYEQYF.

The rearrangement joins TRBV5-5 to TRBJ1-6, with D possibly matching TRBD1 (5 bases). Germline CDR1 and CDR2: SGHKS and YYEKEE (reference sequence). Trimming took 0 bases from V and 8 from J, leaving 18 bases between them. This CDR3 spans 17 amino acids. The CDR3 sequence: CASSLGEGSGGDSPLHF. The DNA of the CDR3 is TGTGCCAGCAGCTTGGGGGAGGGGTCGGGGGGTGATTCACCCCTCCACTTT.

The chain recombines TRBV6-5 with TRBJ2-2; 7 nucleotides line up with TRBD1. The junction had 5 bases not matched to a gene; V was cut back by 7 bases and J by 0 bases. This CDR3 contains 15 residues. The germline CDR1 and CDR2 sequences are MNHEY and SVGAGI. Here the CDR3 reads CASTRDSSNTGELFF. CDR3 sequence (DNA): TGTGCCAGCACCCGGGACAGTTCGAACACCGGGGAGCTGTTTTTT.

The chain is built from TRBV28 and TRBJ1-5; 7 bases align to TRBD1. Trimming at V came to 6 bases and at J to 9 bases, leaving 5 bases not matched to a gene. Germline V gives CDR1 MDHEN, CDR2 SYDVKM. CDR3 length: 12 amino acids. The CDR3 DNA reads TGTGCCAGCAGCCCTGACAGGGTGCCCCAGCATTTT. Residues: CASSPDRVPQHF.

This chain uses TRBV2 with TRBJ1-1; maybe TRBD1 (6 bases). This CDR3 region has 13 residues. V was shortened by 3 bases and J by 7 bases, with 12 bases between the two germline ends. CDR1 is SNHLY and CDR2 is FYNNEI in the germline V gene. Written as DNA, the CDR3 is TGTGCCAGCAGTGAGGACAGAACCGTTGAAGCTTTCTTT. Translating it yields CASSEDRTVEAFF.

This rearrangement joins TRBV10-2 to TRBJ1-2; 9 nucleotides align to TRBD1. This CDR3 is built from 16 residues. Looked up from germline, CDR1 is WSHSY and CDR2 is SAAADI. V was clipped by 3 bases and J by 2 bases; unmatched bases: 7. CDR3 sequence reads: CASSELGDRANYGYTF. In DNA form, the CDR3 reads TGCGCCAGCAGTGAATTGGGGGACAGGGCAAACTATGGCTACACCTTC.

The rearrangement uses TRBV25-1 and TRBJ2-2; D is unresolved. The CDR3 consists of 15 residues. Germline CDR1 MGHDK, CDR2 SYGVNS. V was pared by 3 bases and J by 0 bases, with 8 bases between. This chain's CDR3 is CASSDYTTNTGELFF. CDR3 bases: TGTGCCAGCAGTGATTACACTACGAACACCGGGGAGCTGTTTTTT.

The chain is built from TRBV15 and TRBJ2-3, with a possible D match to TRBD2 (6 bases). The CDR3 is made up of 18 amino acids. The V gene lost 6 bases and the J gene lost 6 bases, with 28 bases spanning the gap. From germline, CDR1 is LNHNV and CDR2 YYDKDF (reference sequence). Written as DNA, the CDR3 is TGTGCCACCAGGACTTGGGGTGAGGGGCTGGCTAGCGATGATACGCAGTATTTT. This codes for CATRTWGEGLASDDTQYF.

The rearrangement uses TRBV5-1 and TRBJ1-5; possibly TRBD1 for D (6 bases). Trimming stripped 5 bases from V and 5 bases from J, with 17 bases between. Looked up from germline, CDR1 is SGHRS and CDR2 is YFSETQ. This CDR3 comprises 15 residues. The CDR3 DNA reads TGCGCCAGCAGAAGATCCTCACAGGGTGATCAGCCCCAGCATTTT. Translating gives CASRRSSQGDQPQHF.

The V gene is TRBV7-9, the J gene TRBJ2-7, with a weak D call TRBD2 (6 bases). This CDR3 region has 19 residues. The germline V and J ends were trimmed by 4 bases and 0 bases, with 25 bases remaining between them. Germline V CDR1 and CDR2: SEHNR, FQNEAQ (reference sequence). For the CDR3, the DNA is TGTGCCAGCAGCTCACGGGGGACCACATCGCCGGAAGGCTCCTACGAGCAGTACTTC. Its protein is CASSSRGTTSPEGSYEQYF.

The rearrangement links TRBV6-6 to TRBJ2-3; D gene uncertain. Deletions cut 11 bases from V and 1 base from J, with 7 bases between. This CDR3 is built from 11 residues. Germline V gives CDR1 MNHNY, CDR2 SVGAGI (reference sequence). CDR3 nucleotide sequence: TGTGCCGCAAGCGGCACAGATACGCAGTATTTT. This translates into CAASGTDTQYF.

In its sample, this clone was seen once. V is TRBV5-5 and J is TRBJ2-5, with 7 bases that match TRBD1. Germline lookup yields CDR1 SGHKS and CDR2 YYEKEE (reference sequence). J gave up 4 bases and V 0 bases, and 3 bases lay outside the gene matches. The length of the CDR3 is 14 residues. The chain's CDR3 is CASSLETGRETQYF. CDR3 nucleotide sequence: TGTGCCAGCAGCTTGGAGACAGGGCGAGAGACCCAGTACTTC.

The V gene is TRBV5-6, the J gene TRBJ2-7; no definite D call. The CDR3 contains 13 residues. CDR1 and CDR2 from the germline V gene are SGHDT and YYEEEE. The ends were cut back, 1 base at V and 0 bases at J, with 5 bases in the middle. In DNA form, the CDR3 reads TGTGCCAGCAGCTTGATGTACTCCTACGAGCAGTACTTC. Translated: CASSLMYSYEQYF.

V is TRBV9 and J is TRBJ2-1, with 8 bases matching TRBD1. The CDR3 runs 15 residues. CDR1 is SGDLS and CDR2 is YYNGEE in the germline V gene. V trimming: 0 bases; J trimming: 9 bases; junction bases outside the gene matches: 8. CDR3 DNA sequence: TGTGCCAGCAGCGTAGGGGGACAGGTTTCAGGTGAGCAGTTCTTC. This encodes CASSVGGQVSGEQFF.